These T cell receptor beta chains were read from a single sample in a study of shared clonotypes between healthy human individuals. Some clones are missing from TCRdb's copy, which holds only in-frame ones; the method was immunoSEQ multiplex PCR. The sample shows 550,000 to 850,000 clones, approximately 74% of them seen only once. The material sequenced was memory CD4+ T cells sorted from blood. These receptors all stem from a woman younger than 45 in good health. Both conserved end residues are part of each CDR3. The order of the fields is J gene, clone size, D gene, V gene, CDR3 protein, CDR3 DNA. The D gene is left open where the match is weak. Size is stated for part of the rows, as once, few or many counts, or as a class when the clone is expanded.

j_call: TRBJ1-4
clone_size: .
d_call: TRBD1
v_call: TRBV2
cdr3_aa: CASSPRRTGPNEKLFF
cdr3_nt: TGTGCCAGCAGCCCTCGCCGGACAGGTCCTAATGAAAAACTGTTTTTT

j_call: TRBJ2-3
clone_size: .
d_call: .
v_call: TRBV5-4
cdr3_aa: CALGSGRTDTQYF
cdr3_nt: TGTGCCCTAGGGAGCGGCCGCACAGATACGCAGTATTTT

j_call: TRBJ1-2
clone_size: .
d_call: TRBD1
v_call: TRBV25-1
cdr3_aa: CASSARGTGGHGYTF
cdr3_nt: TGTGCCAGCAGTGCCCGAGGGACAGGGGGCCATGGCTACACCTTC

j_call: TRBJ1-1
clone_size: .
d_call: .
v_call: TRBV5-8
cdr3_aa: CASSLLGTVNTEAFF
cdr3_nt: TGTGCCAGCAGCTTGCTGGGGACTGTGAACACTGAAGCTTTCTTT

j_call: TRBJ1-5
clone_size: .
d_call: .
v_call: TRBV30
cdr3_aa: CAWSPGAIRNQPQHF
cdr3_nt: TGTGCCTGGAGCCCCGGGGCCATCCGGAATCAGCCCCAGCATTTT

j_call: TRBJ1-5
clone_size: .
d_call: .
v_call: TRBV25-1
cdr3_aa: CASSRGAGQPQHF
cdr3_nt: TGTGCCAGCAGTAGGGGCGCGGGTCAGCCCCAGCATTTT

j_call: TRBJ1-5
clone_size: .
d_call: .
v_call: TRBV7-6
cdr3_aa: CASSFGVNGSATNQPQHF
cdr3_nt: TGTGCCAGCAGCTTCGGGGTAAATGGTTCTGCTACGAATCAGCCCCAGCATTTT

j_call: TRBJ1-1
clone_size: .
d_call: .
v_call: TRBV30
cdr3_aa: CAWIGSGTEAFF
cdr3_nt: TGTGCCTGGATTGGGAGCGGCACTGAAGCTTTCTTT

j_call: TRBJ2-2
clone_size: .
d_call: TRBD1
v_call: TRBV18
cdr3_aa: CASSPLAGGSTGELFF
cdr3_nt: TGTGCCAGCTCACCTCTGGCAGGGGGCTCCACCGGGGAGCTGTTTTTT

j_call: TRBJ1-1
clone_size: few
d_call: .
v_call: TRBV2
cdr3_aa: CASTPRGGMNTEAFF
cdr3_nt: TGTGCCAGCACCCCCCGCGGGGGCATGAACACTGAAGCTTTCTTT

j_call: TRBJ1-4
clone_size: medium-sized
d_call: TRBD1
v_call: TRBV27
cdr3_aa: CASKQGLANEKLFF
cdr3_nt: TGTGCCAGCAAACAGGGGTTGGCTAATGAAAAACTGTTTTTT

j_call: TRBJ2-2
clone_size: many
d_call: TRBD1
v_call: TRBV25-1
cdr3_aa: CASSVQGAGGELFF
cdr3_nt: TGTGCCAGCAGTGTACAGGGGGCTGGCGGGGAGCTGTTTTTT

j_call: TRBJ1-2
clone_size: .
d_call: TRBD1
v_call: TRBV19
cdr3_aa: CASTGTGPSGYTF
cdr3_nt: TGTGCCAGTACGGGGACAGGACCCTCAGGCTACACCTTC

j_call: TRBJ2-1
clone_size: .
d_call: .
v_call: TRBV11-2
cdr3_aa: CASSLGGVWYNEQFF
cdr3_nt: TGTGCCAGCAGCTTAGGGGGGGTATGGTACAATGAGCAGTTCTTC

j_call: TRBJ2-4
clone_size: once
d_call: TRBD1
v_call: TRBV19
cdr3_aa: CASSKGGLQYF
cdr3_nt: TGTGCCAGTAGTAAAGGGGGCCTTCAGTACTTC

j_call: TRBJ2-5
clone_size: few
d_call: TRBD2
v_call: TRBV6-4
cdr3_aa: CASSASGSGRETQYF
cdr3_nt: TGTGCCAGCAGTGCTAGCGGGAGTGGTCGGGAGACCCAGTACTTC

j_call: TRBJ2-1
clone_size: .
d_call: .
v_call: TRBV7-3
cdr3_aa: CASSTQDGEQFF
cdr3_nt: TGTGCCAGCAGCACACAGGACGGTGAGCAGTTCTTC

j_call: TRBJ2-3
clone_size: .
d_call: TRBD2
v_call: TRBV2
cdr3_aa: CASSVGGTAAFLPSTDTQYF
cdr3_nt: TGTGCCAGCAGTGTGGGGGGGACGGCTGCGTTTCTACCCAGCACAGATACGCAGTATTTT

j_call: TRBJ2-7
clone_size: .
d_call: .
v_call: TRBV7-9
cdr3_aa: CASSPIAGNEQYF
cdr3_nt: TGTGCCAGCAGCCCTATCGCAGGAAACGAGCAGTACTTC

j_call: TRBJ2-1
clone_size: few
d_call: TRBD2
v_call: TRBV6-4
cdr3_aa: CASSDGRGDPNEQFF
cdr3_nt: TGTGCCAGCAGTGACGGGAGGGGAGACCCAAATGAGCAGTTCTTC

j_call: TRBJ1-4
clone_size: .
d_call: TRBD1
v_call: TRBV30
cdr3_aa: CAWTGQFNEKLFF
cdr3_nt: TGTGCCTGGACGGGACAGTTTAATGAAAAACTGTTTTTT

j_call: TRBJ1-1
clone_size: .
d_call: TRBD1
v_call: TRBV27
cdr3_aa: CASSLVPGRGNMNTEAFF
cdr3_nt: TGTGCCAGCAGTTTAGTTCCTGGCAGGGGGAATATGAACACTGAAGCTTTCTTT

j_call: TRBJ2-5
clone_size: .
d_call: TRBD2
v_call: TRBV2
cdr3_aa: CASSSGRKETQYF
cdr3_nt: TGTGCCAGCAGTAGCGGGAGAAAAGAGACCCAGTACTTC

j_call: TRBJ1-5
clone_size: .
d_call: TRBD1
v_call: TRBV28
cdr3_aa: CASRIQGPYQPQHF
cdr3_nt: TGTGCCAGCAGGATACAGGGGCCATATCAGCCCCAGCATTTT

j_call: TRBJ2-5
clone_size: .
d_call: TRBD2
v_call: TRBV2
cdr3_aa: CASSEEGLAGETQYF
cdr3_nt: TGTGCCAGCAGTGAAGAAGGACTAGCGGGAGAGACCCAGTACTTC

j_call: TRBJ2-3
clone_size: few
d_call: .
v_call: TRBV5-1
cdr3_aa: CASSLAQGTDTQYF
cdr3_nt: TGCGCCAGCAGCTTGGCTCAGGGCACAGATACGCAGTATTTT

j_call: TRBJ2-7
clone_size: few
d_call: TRBD1
v_call: TRBV6-5
cdr3_aa: CASSYPGQREQYF
cdr3_nt: TGTGCCAGCAGTTACCCGGGACAGCGGGAGCAGTACTTC

j_call: TRBJ2-5
clone_size: .
d_call: .
v_call: TRBV25-1
cdr3_aa: CASSPYETQYF
cdr3_nt: TGTGCCAGCAGTCCCTATGAGACCCAGTACTTC

j_call: TRBJ2-5
clone_size: few
d_call: TRBD2
v_call: TRBV5-1
cdr3_aa: CASSLLTSGDGETQYF
cdr3_nt: TGCGCCAGCAGCTTGTTGACTAGCGGGGATGGAGAGACCCAGTACTTC

j_call: TRBJ2-7
clone_size: few
d_call: .
v_call: TRBV7-9
cdr3_aa: CASSLGASNYEQYF
cdr3_nt: TGTGCCAGCAGCTTAGGGGCCAGCAACTACGAGCAGTACTTC

j_call: TRBJ2-2
clone_size: .
d_call: .
v_call: TRBV19
cdr3_aa: CASTLVGGNTGELFF
cdr3_nt: TGTGCCAGTACCCTGGTGGGCGGAAACACCGGGGAGCTGTTTTTT

j_call: TRBJ2-2
clone_size: .
d_call: .
v_call: TRBV7-6
cdr3_aa: CASSLSGVGELFF
cdr3_nt: TGTGCCAGCAGCTTATCTGGGGTTGGGGAGCTGTTTTTT

j_call: TRBJ2-7
clone_size: .
d_call: .
v_call: TRBV5-4
cdr3_aa: CATGQRAPSYEQYF
cdr3_nt: TGTGCCACGGGACAGCGGGCCCCCTCCTACGAGCAGTACTTC

j_call: TRBJ2-7
clone_size: .
d_call: TRBD1
v_call: TRBV7-6
cdr3_aa: CASSSYRGEQYF
cdr3_nt: TGTGCCAGCAGCTCTTACAGGGGCGAGCAGTACTTC

j_call: TRBJ2-1
clone_size: .
d_call: .
v_call: TRBV4-2
cdr3_aa: CASSLGGKDNEQFF
cdr3_nt: TGTGCCAGCAGCCTAGGGGGGAAAGACAATGAGCAGTTCTTC

j_call: TRBJ1-2
clone_size: .
d_call: .
v_call: TRBV28
cdr3_aa: CASSSGSGYGYTF
cdr3_nt: TGTGCCAGCAGTTCCGGGTCGGGGTATGGCTACACCTTC

j_call: TRBJ2-7
clone_size: .
d_call: TRBD2
v_call: TRBV11-1
cdr3_aa: CASSPGYAGEHEQYF
cdr3_nt: TGTGCCAGCAGCCCCGGGTACGCGGGAGAGCACGAGCAGTACTTC

j_call: TRBJ2-7
clone_size: .
d_call: TRBD1
v_call: TRBV7-9
cdr3_aa: CASSTPGQLAEQYF
cdr3_nt: TGTGCCAGCAGCACCCCGGGACAGCTGGCTGAGCAGTACTTC

j_call: TRBJ2-7
clone_size: .
d_call: TRBD1
v_call: TRBV5-5
cdr3_aa: CASSGQQGIYEQYF
cdr3_nt: TGTGCCAGCAGCGGCCAACAGGGGATCTACGAGCAGTACTTC

j_call: TRBJ1-4
clone_size: many
d_call: .
v_call: TRBV9
cdr3_aa: CASSPQGFEREKLFF
cdr3_nt: TGTGCCAGCAGCCCTCAGGGTTTTGAACGGGAAAAACTGTTTTTT

j_call: TRBJ1-5
clone_size: .
d_call: .
v_call: TRBV2
cdr3_aa: CASSENVGQPQHF
cdr3_nt: TGTGCCAGCAGTGAAAACGTTGGTCAGCCCCAGCATTTT

j_call: TRBJ2-1
clone_size: .
d_call: .
v_call: TRBV13
cdr3_aa: CASSLALTGHLGGEQFF
cdr3_nt: TGTGCCAGCAGCTTAGCCCTAACGGGACACCTCGGGGGGGAGCAGTTCTTC

j_call: TRBJ2-3
clone_size: .
d_call: TRBD2
v_call: TRBV29-1
cdr3_aa: CSVVRGGRTDDTQYF
cdr3_nt: TGCAGCGTCGTCCGCGGGGGGCGTACGGATGATACGCAGTATTTT

j_call: TRBJ2-1
clone_size: .
d_call: .
v_call: TRBV6-5
cdr3_aa: CASIKSTRSNEQFF
cdr3_nt: TGTGCCAGCATTAAATCGACTAGAAGCAATGAGCAGTTCTTC

j_call: TRBJ1-2
clone_size: .
d_call: .
v_call: TRBV19
cdr3_aa: CATRQTNYGYTF
cdr3_nt: TGTGCCACTAGACAGACTAACTATGGCTACACCTTC

j_call: TRBJ2-2
clone_size: .
d_call: TRBD2
v_call: TRBV6-1
cdr3_aa: CASSLAGGPTGELFF
cdr3_nt: TGTGCCAGCAGTTTAGCGGGAGGGCCTACGGGGGAGCTGTTTTTT

j_call: TRBJ2-7
clone_size: .
d_call: .
v_call: TRBV27
cdr3_aa: CASSLLTSRDEQYF
cdr3_nt: TGTGCCAGCAGTCTCCTGACTAGTCGCGACGAGCAGTACTTC

j_call: TRBJ2-7
clone_size: .
d_call: .
v_call: TRBV4-2
cdr3_aa: CASSQVTGGAVNYEQYF
cdr3_nt: TGTGCCAGCAGCCAAGTGACGGGGGGCGCAGTAAACTACGAGCAGTACTTC

j_call: TRBJ2-1
clone_size: .
d_call: .
v_call: TRBV5-1
cdr3_aa: CASSLGWLSSYNEQFF
cdr3_nt: TGCGCCAGCAGCTTGGGCTGGCTGAGCTCCTACAATGAGCAGTTCTTC

j_call: TRBJ2-2
clone_size: .
d_call: .
v_call: TRBV7-7
cdr3_aa: CASSFGVNPNTGELFF
cdr3_nt: TGTGCCAGCAGCTTCGGGGTTAACCCGAACACCGGGGAGCTGTTTTTT

j_call: TRBJ1-2
clone_size: .
d_call: TRBD1
v_call: TRBV11-2
cdr3_aa: CASSLDFGQGRVGGYTF
cdr3_nt: TGTGCCAGCAGCTTAGATTTCGGACAGGGAAGGGTAGGCGGCTACACCTTC